The rows below give T cell receptor beta chains drawn from one sample of a study of blood T cells in healthy people across ages. One entry per CDR3 protein results from TCRdb running MiXCR on the 5' RACE reads. The data show 1.5 million to 2 million distinct CDR3 sequences, 28% seen once. Source material: blood. These receptors all stem from a young woman in good health. The CDR3 runs from the conserved cysteine through the conserved F or W.

CDR3 protein | J gene | V gene
CASSPGAVYGYTF | TRBJ1-2 | TRBV28
CSARDFLGLTGNQPQHF | TRBJ1-5 | TRBV20-1
CSVQVHPNYGYTF | TRBJ1-2 | TRBV29-1
CASNERVYEQYF | TRBJ2-7 | TRBV28
CASSQNREDTQYF | TRBJ2-3 | TRBV3-1
CASSLFDRVKTGELFF | TRBJ2-2 | TRBV12-3/TRBV12-4
CAILETNYGYTF | TRBJ1-2 | TRBV19
CASSPVRAIGTDTQYF | TRBJ2-3 | TRBV9
CSFKDPAKNIQYF | TRBJ2-4 | TRBV20-1
CSARPSALYGYTF | TRBJ1-2 | TRBV20-1
CASSLVGPSRGSYEQYF | TRBJ2-7 | TRBV7-9
CASSRRDQQAQWWGQYF | TRBJ2-5 | TRBV28
CASSSDNRLAKNIQYF | TRBJ2-4 | TRBV6-5
CASSQVGAGGLLAKNIQYF | TRBJ2-4 | TRBV3-1
CASTLRRGSTDTQYF | TRBJ2-3 | TRBV12-3/TRBV12-4
CASSSTKQGQETQYF | TRBJ2-5 | TRBV12-3/TRBV12-4
CASSLEGQGNYGYTF | TRBJ1-2 | TRBV5-1
CASSLSPKRGYTF | TRBJ1-2 | TRBV5-1
CAISEPKSGGGYAQYF | TRBJ2-4 | TRBV10-3
CASSFAEGHNEQFF | TRBJ2-1 | TRBV12-3/TRBV12-4
CASSLVGQVAYEQYF | TRBJ2-7 | TRBV7-9
CASSKDPGVYEQYF | TRBJ2-7 | TRBV21-1
CASSSTGDQSQHF | TRBJ1-5 | TRBV7-3
CVSSAGQGSSYEQYF | TRBJ2-7 | TRBV2
CASSTPGSEQYF | TRBJ2-7 | TRBV6-5
CAWMVSGANVLTF | TRBJ2-6 | TRBV30
CSARVAGRANYGYTF | TRBJ1-2 | TRBV20-1
CSVEATRQGLGGYTF | TRBJ1-2 | TRBV29-1
CASSAPPFSTQYF | TRBJ2-3 | TRBV9
CSVTPGHSANNEQFF | TRBJ2-1 | TRBV20-1
CASSQEAGRGYTF | TRBJ1-2 | TRBV7-2
CASIFGGPTGANVLTF | TRBJ2-6 | TRBV12-3/TRBV12-4
CASRSGLASYNEQFF | TRBJ2-1 | TRBV7-2
CASIDTNSKNIQYF | TRBJ2-4 | TRBV10-2
CASSLVVGQGETQYF | TRBJ2-5 | TRBV7-9
CASSSTRTSYEQYF | TRBJ2-7 | TRBV5-1
CASSSGRSAGGENEQFF | TRBJ2-1 | TRBV7-9
CATSRESSTADTQYF | TRBJ2-3 | TRBV15
CSVRTSGSVEQFF | TRBJ2-1 | TRBV29-1
CASSWRPGLAPRAPNEQFF | TRBJ2-1 | TRBV5-1
CASSFGDSNTEAFF | TRBJ1-1 | TRBV11-2
CASSPSTGGDTEAFF | TRBJ1-1 | TRBV18
CSVGRRISYNEQFF | TRBJ2-1 | TRBV29-1
CASSPGTSGKDEQFF | TRBJ2-1 | TRBV7-9
CASSAGPIDGYTF | TRBJ1-2 | TRBV9
CASSLRQGSGNTIYF | TRBJ1-3 | TRBV5-1
CASSIPSGTQYF | TRBJ2-5 | TRBV5-6
CSGYTGDTEAFF | TRBJ1-1 | TRBV29-1
CSANEGARETQYF | TRBJ2-5 | TRBV20-1
CAWSRRTSTNNYGYTF | TRBJ1-2 | TRBV30
CSVGLRTKEKQYF | TRBJ2-7 | TRBV29-1
CASSAPDLAGLDTQYF | TRBJ2-3 | TRBV28